A single sample is the source of the 3 T cell receptor beta chains below, sequenced in a study of blood T cell repertoires in COVID-19. TCRdb's table, derived via immunoSEQ multiplex PCR, lists solely in-frame clones and lacks some. The sample consists of 150,000 to 200,000 clones, around nine tenths of them appearing once. The sample was peripheral blood. Receptors originate from a woman older than 75 with COVID-19, enrolled during active disease.

The rearrangement joins TRBV3-1 (or the pseudogene TRBV3-2) to TRBJ1-2; 10 bases are shared with TRBD1. The CDR3 is 14 residues long. Germline V gene data show CDR1 as LGHDT and CDR2 as YNNKEL (reference sequence). V trimming: 3 bases; J trimming: 3 bases; junction bases outside the gene matches: 1. The CDR3, as DNA: TGTGCCAGCAGCCAGGGACAGGGGCACTATGGCTACACCTTC. Translated, it gives CASSQGQGHYGYTF.

The J gene is TRBJ2-4, the V gene TRBV4-2; perhaps TRBD1 as D (5 bases). Germline CDR1 is LGHNA and CDR2 is YNFKEQ. Trimming took off 4 bases at V and 7 bases at J, with 8 bases between the two ends. The CDR3 spans 12 residues. The CDR3 DNA reads TGTGCCAGCAGCCCGCCAGGGAACATTCAGTACTTC. Translated, it gives CASSPPGNIQYF.

The rearrangement uses TRBV28 and TRBJ1-1; TRBD1 might be the D (6 bases). CDR3 length: 11 amino acids. Trimming left V 6 bases short and J 10 bases short, with 12 bases between. Germline-derived CDR1 and CDR2 are MDHEN and SYDVKM. As DNA, the CDR3 is TGTGCCAGCAGGCTACAGGGAGCAGCTTTCTTT. Translation gives CASRLQGAAFF. Together with reference TRBV28 and TRBJ1-1, the CDR3 gives the full variable domain: DVKVTQSSRYLVKRTGEKVFLECVQDMDHENMFWYRQDPGLGLRLIYFSYDVKMKEKGDIPEGYSVSREKKERFSLILESASTNQTSMYLCASRLQGAAFFGQGTRLTVV.